This record looks at one TCR beta chain sequence and its context. This sample is part of a study of blood T cell repertoires in COVID-19. Repertoires were generated with immunoSEQ multiplex PCR, while TCRdb's copy carries only in-frame clones and drops some. The table records 80,000 to 100,000 clones, 70% to 90% of them present only once. Germline V gene data show CDR1 as SGHNT and CDR2 as YYREEE (reference sequence). CDR3 length: 16 residues. V dropped 4 bases and J dropped 4 bases, with 21 bases sitting between them. The sequence was obtained from a human donor with COVID-19, enrolled during active disease. The donor label of this sample is uncertain. This chain joins TRBV5-4 and TRBJ2-7; a possible D gene is TRBD1 (6 bases). Sequenced: peripheral blood. The CDR3 DNA reads TGTGCCAGCAGCACCCCGGAACAGGGAACCGTATACGAGCAGTACTTC. Translation gives CASSTPEQGTVYEQYF. Filled out from reference TRBV5-4 and TRBJ2-7, the complete variable domain reads ETGVTQSPTHLIKTRGQQVTLRCSSQSGHNTVSWYQQALGQGPQFIFQYYREEENGRGNFPPRFSGLQFPNYSSELNVNALELDDSALYLCASSTPEQGTVYEQYFGPGTRLTVT.